This T cell receptor beta chain derives from a study of response to subunit inactivated influenza vaccine. Study observations and caveats: Authors suggested each seasonal influenza vaccination recruits few new T cells.

This clonotype was counted a few times. Its matching antigen is unknown. TCRdb processed the RT-PCR reads anew with MiXCR; each CDR3 protein has one entry. The data show under 950,000 distinct CDR3 sequences, 21% seen once. The CDR3 totals 14 residues. V trimming: 4 bases; J trimming: 4 bases; junction bases outside the gene matches: 3. CDR1 is SGHTA and CDR2 is FQGNSA in the germline V gene. The source was PBMCs from blood, collected roughly 5 days after vaccination. The chain uses TRBV7-2 and TRBJ1-5; 8 bases match TRBD1. The origin of this receptor is a man between 50 and 59 years old who received an inactivated influenza vaccine. CDR3 sequence: CASSSRTGNQPQHF. The DNA of the CDR3 is TGTGCCAGCAGCTCCCGGACAGGGAATCAGCCCCAGCATTTT.